Shown below are 8 T cell receptor beta chains from a single sample sequenced in a study of T cell repertoires in cytomegalovirus infection. The antigens for these receptors are not known. TCRdb ran MiXCR on the reads and lists one entry per CDR3 protein. The sample lists about 920,000 distinct CDR3 sequences, roughly 30% occurring once. The source material was cultured CD8+ T cells from PBMCs, sampled from culture after CMV antigen stimulation. All receptors derive from a human donor in good health (CMV status not recorded). Some clones in this sample may be carry-over from other donors' samples.

This sequence joins TRBV18 and TRBJ1-2; no firm D call. The CDR3 runs 16 residues. Germline V gene sequence: CDR1 KGHSH, CDR2 LQKENI. V was clipped by 6 bases and J by 0 bases, with 17 bases between them. The CDR3 DNA reads as TGTGCCAGCTCTCACCAACGAGGAGGCTCTAACTATGGCTACACCTTC. This encodes CASSHQRGGSNYGYTF. Together with reference TRBV18 and TRBJ1-2, the CDR3 gives the full variable domain: NAGVMQNPRHLVRRRGQEARLRCSPMKGHSHVYWYRQLPEEGLKFMVYLQKENIIDESGMPKERFSAEFPKEGPSILRIQQVVRGDSAAYFCASSHQRGGSNYGYTFGSGTRLTVV.

The chain uses TRBV5-6 and TRBJ2-3; 10 nucleotides agree with TRBD2. The germline V gene has CDR1 SGHDT and CDR2 YYEEEE. CDR3 size: 17 residues. V lost 0 bases and J lost 2; bases outside the gene matches: 6. The chain's CDR3 is CASSLVASGGPTDTQYF. The CDR3 DNA sequence: TGTGCCAGCAGCTTGGTGGCTAGCGGGGGCCCCACAGATACGCAGTATTTT.

The chain combines TRBV28 with TRBJ2-7, with TRBD1 matching 7 bases. Germline CDR1 MDHEN, CDR2 SYDVKM. The junction had 13 bases not matched to a gene; V was cut back by 5 bases and J by 3 bases. CDR3 size: 16 residues. CDR3 loop: CASSLHGQAADYEQYV. CDR3 nucleotides: TGTGCCAGCAGTCTCCACGGACAGGCGGCGGACTACGAGCAGTACGTC.

This clonotype was picked up many times. V is TRBV7-2 and J is TRBJ2-2; TRBD1 matches at 9 bases. The CDR3 loop spans 20 amino acids. CDR1 is SGHTA and CDR2 is FQGNSA in the germline V gene. The V and J ends lost 1 base and 0 bases, in that order; junction bases with no gene match: 12. The CDR3 nucleotides read TGTGCCAGCAGCTTAGTCCCCCCGCCGGGACAGGGAACGAACACCGGGGAGCTGTTTTTT. It is translated as CASSLVPPPGQGTNTGELFF.

This clonotype was seen ten or more times. The CDR3 DNA reads TGTGCCAGCAACCCGGGGGGGGCGCGAAATACGCAGTATTTT. Encoded protein: CASNPGGARNTQYF. The V and J genes are TRBV7-8 and TRBJ2-3, with 8 bases aligning to TRBD2. V gave up 7 bases and J gave up 7 bases; unmatched junction bases: 10. The CDR3 has 14 residues. Germline loops: CDR1 SGHVS, CDR2 FQNEAQ. Full variable domain (remainder filled in from reference TRBV7-8 and TRBJ2-3): GAGVSQSPRYKVAKRGQDVALRCDPISGHVSLFWYQQALGQGPEFLTYFQNEAQLDKSGLPSDRFFAERPEGSVSTLKIQRTQQEDSAVYLCASNPGGARNTQYFGPGTRLTVL.

The V and J genes are TRBV28 and TRBJ2-1, with 11 bases lining up with TRBD2. Per the germline V gene, CDR1 is MDHEN and CDR2 is SYDVKM. The CDR3 runs 16 residues. V shed 6 bases, J shed 4 bases, and the junction held 8 bases outside the gene matches. CDR3 sequence reads: CASSFSSGGPYNEQFF. In DNA form, the CDR3 reads TGTGCCAGCAGCTTCTCTAGCGGGGGGCCTTACAATGAGCAGTTCTTC.

This clonotype was seen more than once but under ten times. This chain joins TRBV19 and TRBJ2-1; no definite D call. Germline CDR1 and CDR2: LNHDA and SQIVND (reference sequence). V lost 0 bases and J 10 bases, leaving 10 bases between the germline ends. The CDR3 has 13 residues. Here the CDR3 DNA reads TGTGCCAGTAGTATAGATACCCGGCCCGAGCAGTTCTTC. Translation: CASSIDTRPEQFF.

With regard to this clonotype: A clone one base away is much larger, so this may be a read error. V gene TRBV7-8 combines with J gene TRBJ2-1; possibly TRBD2 for D (7 bases). This CDR3 is built from 15 residues. Germline V gene data show CDR1 as SGHVS and CDR2 as FQNEAQ. This CDR3 is CVSSLWGGAGDEQFF. CDR3 in DNA: TGTGTCAGCAGCTTATGGGGGGGGGCAGGGGATGAGCAGTTCTTC.